This entry is about one T cell receptor beta chain. The protocol was immunoSEQ multiplex PCR, while the TCRdb copy is restricted to in-frame clones and leaves out a portion. The sample holds almost 200,000 clones, around 89% seen once. This sample stems from a study of blood T cell repertoires in COVID-19. Study-wide background: Sample material is recorded as cDNA or gDNA derived from T cells, B-cell-depleted T cells, or PBMCs.

Clinical histories supplied by participants themselves formed the basis of cohort assignment. The CDR3 extends over 15 amino acids. V was trimmed by 6 bases and J by 5 bases, leaving 16 bases between them. Germline assignment: CDR1 MDHEN and CDR2 SYDVKM. This sequence joins TRBV28 and TRBJ2-2; a possible D gene is TRBD1 (6 bases). Input material: PBMCs or T cells enriched from blood (not recorded which). This receptor was taken from a woman aged 18-30 years who had recovered from COVID-19. DNA for the CDR3: TGTGCCAGCAGGTCAGACAGGACTTTAACCGGGGAGCTGTTTTTT. Translated, it gives CASRSDRTLTGELFF.